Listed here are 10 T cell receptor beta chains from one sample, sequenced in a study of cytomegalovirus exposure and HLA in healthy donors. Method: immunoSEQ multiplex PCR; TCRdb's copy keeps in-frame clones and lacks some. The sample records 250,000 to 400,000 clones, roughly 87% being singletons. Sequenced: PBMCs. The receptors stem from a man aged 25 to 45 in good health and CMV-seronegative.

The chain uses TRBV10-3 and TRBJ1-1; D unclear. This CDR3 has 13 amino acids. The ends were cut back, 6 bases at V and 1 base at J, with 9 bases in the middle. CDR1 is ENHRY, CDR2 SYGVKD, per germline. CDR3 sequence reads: CAISGHTNTEAFF. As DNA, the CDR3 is TGTGCCATCAGCGGTCATACGAACACTGAAGCTTTCTTT.

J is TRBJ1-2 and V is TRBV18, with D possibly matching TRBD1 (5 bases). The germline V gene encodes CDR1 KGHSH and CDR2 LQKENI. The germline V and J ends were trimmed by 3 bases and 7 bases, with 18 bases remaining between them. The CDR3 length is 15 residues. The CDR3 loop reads CASSPQTGERGGYTF. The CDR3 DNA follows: TGTGCCAGCTCACCCCAGACTGGAGAAAGGGGTGGCTACACCTTC.

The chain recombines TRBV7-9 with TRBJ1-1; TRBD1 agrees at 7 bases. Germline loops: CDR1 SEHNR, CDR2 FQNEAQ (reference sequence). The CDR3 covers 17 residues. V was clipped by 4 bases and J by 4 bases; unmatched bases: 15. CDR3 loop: CASSSRTHQGVGTEAFF. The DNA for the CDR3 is TGTGCCAGCAGCTCGCGGACACATCAGGGGGTCGGCACTGAAGCTTTCTTT.

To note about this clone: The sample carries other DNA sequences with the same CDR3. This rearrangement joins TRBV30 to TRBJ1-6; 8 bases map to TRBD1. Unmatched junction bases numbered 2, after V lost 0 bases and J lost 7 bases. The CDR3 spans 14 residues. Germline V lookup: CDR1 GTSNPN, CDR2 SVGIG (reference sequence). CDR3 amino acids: CAWSVGQGNSPLHF. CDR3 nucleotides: TGTGCCTGGAGTGTAGGACAGGGAAATTCACCCCTCCACTTT.

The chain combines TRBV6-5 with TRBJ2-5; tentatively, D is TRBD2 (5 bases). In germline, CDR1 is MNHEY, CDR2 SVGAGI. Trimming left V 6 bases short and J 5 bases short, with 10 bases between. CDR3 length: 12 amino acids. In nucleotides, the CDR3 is TGTGCCAGCAGGCCCGAGCGGGAGACCCAGTACTTC. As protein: CASRPERETQYF.

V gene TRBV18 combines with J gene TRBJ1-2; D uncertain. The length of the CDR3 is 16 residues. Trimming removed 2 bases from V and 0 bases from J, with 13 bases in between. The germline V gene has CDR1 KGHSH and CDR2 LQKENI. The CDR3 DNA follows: TGTGCCAGCTCACCATATGAAACTCCTACTAACTATGGCTACACCTTC. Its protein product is CASSPYETPTNYGYTF.

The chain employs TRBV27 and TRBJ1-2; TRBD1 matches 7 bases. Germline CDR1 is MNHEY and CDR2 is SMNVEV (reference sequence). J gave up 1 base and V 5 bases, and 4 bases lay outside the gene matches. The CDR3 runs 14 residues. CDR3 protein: CASSLRGSNYGYTF. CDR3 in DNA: TGTGCCAGCAGTCTCAGGGGGAGTAACTATGGCTACACCTTC.

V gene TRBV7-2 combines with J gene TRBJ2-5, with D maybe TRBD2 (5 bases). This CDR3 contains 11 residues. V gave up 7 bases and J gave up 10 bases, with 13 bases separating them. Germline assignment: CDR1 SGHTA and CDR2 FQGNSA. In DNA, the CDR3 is TGTGCCAGCACCTATACCGAGGGCCAGTACTTC. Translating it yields CASTYTEGQYF.

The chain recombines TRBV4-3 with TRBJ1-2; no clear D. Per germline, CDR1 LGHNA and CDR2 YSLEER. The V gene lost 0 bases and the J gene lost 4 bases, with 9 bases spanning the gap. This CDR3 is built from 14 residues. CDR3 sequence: CASSQDGPLYGYTF. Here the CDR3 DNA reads TGCGCCAGCAGCCAAGATGGCCCCCTCTATGGCTACACCTTC.

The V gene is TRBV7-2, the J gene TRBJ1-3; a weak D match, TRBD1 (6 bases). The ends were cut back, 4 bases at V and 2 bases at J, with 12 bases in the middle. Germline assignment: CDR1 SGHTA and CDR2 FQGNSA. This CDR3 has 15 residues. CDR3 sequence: CASSSGQFAGNTIYF. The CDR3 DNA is TGTGCCAGCAGCTCCGGACAGTTTGCTGGAAACACCATATATTTT. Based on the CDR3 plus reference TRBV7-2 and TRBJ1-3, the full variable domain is GAGVSQSPSNKVTEKGKDVELRCDPISGHTALYWYRQSLGQGLEFLIYFQGNSAPDKSGLPSDRFSAERTGGSVSTLTIQRTQQEDSAVYLCASSSGQFAGNTIYFGEGSWLTVV.